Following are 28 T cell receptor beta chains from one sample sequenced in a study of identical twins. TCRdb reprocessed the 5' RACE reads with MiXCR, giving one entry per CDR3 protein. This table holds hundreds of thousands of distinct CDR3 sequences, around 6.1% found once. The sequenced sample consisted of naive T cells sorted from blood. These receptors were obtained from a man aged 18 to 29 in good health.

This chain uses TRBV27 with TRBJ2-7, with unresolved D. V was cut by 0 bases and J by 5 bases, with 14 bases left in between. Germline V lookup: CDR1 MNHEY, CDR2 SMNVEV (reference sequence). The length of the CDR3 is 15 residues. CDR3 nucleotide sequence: TGTGCCAGCAGTTTATCAAGCCTAGTCTGGCACGAGCAGTACTTC. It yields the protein CASSLSSLVWHEQYF.

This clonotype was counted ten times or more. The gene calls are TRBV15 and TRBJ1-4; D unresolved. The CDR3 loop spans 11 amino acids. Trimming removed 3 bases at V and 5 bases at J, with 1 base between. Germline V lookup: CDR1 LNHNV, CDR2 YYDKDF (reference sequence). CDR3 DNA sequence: TGTGCCACCAGCAGGAATGAAAAACTGTTTTTT. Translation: CATSRNEKLFF.

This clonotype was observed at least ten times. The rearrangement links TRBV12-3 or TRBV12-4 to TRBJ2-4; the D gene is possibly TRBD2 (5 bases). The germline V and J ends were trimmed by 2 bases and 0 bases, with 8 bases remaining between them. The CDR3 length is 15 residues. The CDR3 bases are TGTGCCAGCAGTTTACCAGGACTAGCCAAAAACATTCAGTACTTC. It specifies CASSLPGLAKNIQYF.

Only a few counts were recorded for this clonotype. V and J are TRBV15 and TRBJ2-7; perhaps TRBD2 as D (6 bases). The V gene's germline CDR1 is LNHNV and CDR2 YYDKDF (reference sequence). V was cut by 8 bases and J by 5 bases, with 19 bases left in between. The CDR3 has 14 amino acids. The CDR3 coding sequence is TGTGCCACCTCCTCGGTCGCTAGCGAGGACGAGCAGTACTTC. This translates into CATSSVASEDEQYF.

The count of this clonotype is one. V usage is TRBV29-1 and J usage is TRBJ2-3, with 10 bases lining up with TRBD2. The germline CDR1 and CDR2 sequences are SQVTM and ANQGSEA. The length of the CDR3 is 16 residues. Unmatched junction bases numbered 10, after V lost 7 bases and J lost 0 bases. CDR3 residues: CSAGGTSGTSTDTQYF. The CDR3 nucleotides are TGCAGCGCCGGGGGAACTAGCGGGACTAGCACAGATACGCAGTATTTT.

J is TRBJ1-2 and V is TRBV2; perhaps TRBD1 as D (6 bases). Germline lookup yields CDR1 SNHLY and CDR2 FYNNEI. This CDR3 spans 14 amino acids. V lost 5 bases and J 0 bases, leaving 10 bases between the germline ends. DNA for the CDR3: TGTGCCAGCAGTTCCGGGACAACTAACTATGGCTACACCTTC. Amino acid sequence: CASSSGTTNYGYTF.

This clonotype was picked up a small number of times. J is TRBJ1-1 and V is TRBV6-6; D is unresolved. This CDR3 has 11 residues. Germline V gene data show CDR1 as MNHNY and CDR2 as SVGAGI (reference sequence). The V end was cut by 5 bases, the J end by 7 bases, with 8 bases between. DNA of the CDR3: TGTGCCAGCAGTAAACAGAGTGAAGCTTTCTTT. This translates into CASSKQSEAFF.

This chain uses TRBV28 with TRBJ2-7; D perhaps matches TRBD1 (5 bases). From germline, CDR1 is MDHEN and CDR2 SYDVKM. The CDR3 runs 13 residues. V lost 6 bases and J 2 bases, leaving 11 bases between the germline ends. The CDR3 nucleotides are TGTGCCAGCAGACAGGAGATACCCTACGAGCAGTACTTC. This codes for CASRQEIPYEQYF.

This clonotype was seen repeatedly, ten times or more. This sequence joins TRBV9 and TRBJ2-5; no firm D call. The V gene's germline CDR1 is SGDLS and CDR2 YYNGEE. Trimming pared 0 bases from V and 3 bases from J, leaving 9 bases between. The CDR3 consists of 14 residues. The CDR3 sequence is CASSVGGSEETQYF. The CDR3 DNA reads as TGTGCCAGCAGCGTAGGAGGCTCGGAAGAGACCCAGTACTTC.

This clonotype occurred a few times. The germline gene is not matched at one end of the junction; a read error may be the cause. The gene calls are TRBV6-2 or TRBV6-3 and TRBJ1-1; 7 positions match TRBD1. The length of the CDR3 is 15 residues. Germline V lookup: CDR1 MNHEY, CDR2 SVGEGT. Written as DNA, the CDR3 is TGTGCCAGCAGATACTACAGGGGCCTGGACACTGAAGCTTTCTTT. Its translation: CASRYYRGLDTEAFF.

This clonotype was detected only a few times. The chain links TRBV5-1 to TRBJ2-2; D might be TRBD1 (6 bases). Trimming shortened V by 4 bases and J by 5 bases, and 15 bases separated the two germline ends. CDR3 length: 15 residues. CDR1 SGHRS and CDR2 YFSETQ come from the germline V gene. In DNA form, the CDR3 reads TGCGCCAGCAGCGGGGGCGACGTTGCAACCGGGGAGCTGTTTTTT. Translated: CASSGGDVATGELFF.

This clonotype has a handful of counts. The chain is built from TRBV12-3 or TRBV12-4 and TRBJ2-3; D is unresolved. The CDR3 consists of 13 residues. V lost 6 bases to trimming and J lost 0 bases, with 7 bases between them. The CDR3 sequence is CASSHTSTDTQYF. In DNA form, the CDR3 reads TGTGCCAGCAGCCACACTAGCACAGATACGCAGTATTTT.

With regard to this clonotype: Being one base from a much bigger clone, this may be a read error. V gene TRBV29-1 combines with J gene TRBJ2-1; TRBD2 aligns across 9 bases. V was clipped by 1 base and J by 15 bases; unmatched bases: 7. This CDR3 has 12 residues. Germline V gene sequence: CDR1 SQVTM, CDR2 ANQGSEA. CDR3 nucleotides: TGCAGCGTTGAAGGATGGGTACTAGCGGGGTTCTTC. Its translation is CSVEGWVLAGFF.

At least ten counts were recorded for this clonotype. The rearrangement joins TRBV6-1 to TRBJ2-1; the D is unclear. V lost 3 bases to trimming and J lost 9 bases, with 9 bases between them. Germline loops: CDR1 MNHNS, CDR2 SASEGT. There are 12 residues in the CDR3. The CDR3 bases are TGTGCCAGCAGTGACGGGTTTCTTGAGCAGTTCTTC. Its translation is CASSDGFLEQFF.

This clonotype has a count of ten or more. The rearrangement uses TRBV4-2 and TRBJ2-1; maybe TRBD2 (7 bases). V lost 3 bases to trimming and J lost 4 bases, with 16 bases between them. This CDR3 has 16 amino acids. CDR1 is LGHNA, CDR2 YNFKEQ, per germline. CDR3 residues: CASSHLGGAGYNEQFF. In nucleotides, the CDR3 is TGTGCCAGCAGCCATTTGGGGGGGGCAGGGTACAATGAGCAGTTCTTC.

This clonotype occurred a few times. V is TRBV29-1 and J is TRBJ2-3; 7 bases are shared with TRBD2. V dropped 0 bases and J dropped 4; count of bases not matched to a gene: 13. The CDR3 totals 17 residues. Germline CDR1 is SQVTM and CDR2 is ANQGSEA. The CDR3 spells CSVEEAPRAGASDTQYF. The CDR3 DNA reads TGCAGCGTTGAAGAGGCCCCTCGCGCGGGAGCCTCAGATACGCAGTATTTT.

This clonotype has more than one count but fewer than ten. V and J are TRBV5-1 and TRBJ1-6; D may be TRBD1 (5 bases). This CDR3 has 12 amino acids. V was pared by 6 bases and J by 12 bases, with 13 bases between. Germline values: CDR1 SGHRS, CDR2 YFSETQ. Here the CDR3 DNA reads TGCGCCAGCACGAATTCTGGGGGACCCCTCCACTTT. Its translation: CASTNSGGPLHF.

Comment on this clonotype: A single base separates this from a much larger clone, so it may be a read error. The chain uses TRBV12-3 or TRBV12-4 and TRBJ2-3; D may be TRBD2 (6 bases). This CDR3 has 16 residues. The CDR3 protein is CASSLVGSLSTDSQYF. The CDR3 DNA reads TGTGCCAGCTCATTGGTCGGGAGCCTTAGCACAGATTCGCAGTATTTT.

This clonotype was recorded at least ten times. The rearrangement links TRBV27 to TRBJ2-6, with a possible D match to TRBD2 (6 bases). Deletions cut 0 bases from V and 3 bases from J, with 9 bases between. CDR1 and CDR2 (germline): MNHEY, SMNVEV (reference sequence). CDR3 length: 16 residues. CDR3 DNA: TGTGCCAGCAGTTTATCGTCGGGAGATGGGGCCAACGTCCTGACTTTC. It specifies CASSLSSGDGANVLTF.

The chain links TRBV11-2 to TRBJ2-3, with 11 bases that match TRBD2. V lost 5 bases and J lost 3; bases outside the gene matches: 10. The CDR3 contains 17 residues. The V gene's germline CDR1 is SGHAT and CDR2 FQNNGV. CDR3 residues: CASSGRGSSGRTDTQYF. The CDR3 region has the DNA TGTGCCAGCAGCGGGCGGGGATCTAGCGGGAGGACAGATACGCAGTATTTT.

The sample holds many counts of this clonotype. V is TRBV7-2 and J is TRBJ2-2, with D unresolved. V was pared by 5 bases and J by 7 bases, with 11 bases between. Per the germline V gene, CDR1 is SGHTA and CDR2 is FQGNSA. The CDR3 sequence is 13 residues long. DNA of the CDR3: TGTGCCAGCAGCGAACGTCCGATCGGGGAGCTGTTTTTT. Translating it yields CASSERPIGELFF.

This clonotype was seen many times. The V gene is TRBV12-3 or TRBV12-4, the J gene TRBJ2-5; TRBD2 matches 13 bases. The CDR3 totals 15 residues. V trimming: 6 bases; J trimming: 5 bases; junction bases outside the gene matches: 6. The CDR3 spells CASSQLAGGQETQYF. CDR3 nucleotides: TGTGCCAGCAGCCAACTAGCGGGAGGGCAGGAGACCCAGTACTTC.

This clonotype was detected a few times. The CDR3 loop is CSAPISGANVLTF. CDR3 nucleotides: TGCAGTGCTCCTATCTCTGGGGCCAACGTCCTGACTTTC. This chain links TRBV20-1 with TRBJ2-6; no firm D call. Germline V gives CDR1 DFQATT, CDR2 SNEGSKA (reference sequence). V dropped 5 bases and J dropped 0 bases, with 5 bases sitting between them. There are 13 residues in the CDR3.

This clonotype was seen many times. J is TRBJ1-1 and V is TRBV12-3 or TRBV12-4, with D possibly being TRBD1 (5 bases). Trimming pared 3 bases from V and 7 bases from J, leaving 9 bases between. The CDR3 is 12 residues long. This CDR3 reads CASSFWGSEAFF. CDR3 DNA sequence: TGTGCCAGCAGTTTTTGGGGGAGTGAAGCTTTCTTT.

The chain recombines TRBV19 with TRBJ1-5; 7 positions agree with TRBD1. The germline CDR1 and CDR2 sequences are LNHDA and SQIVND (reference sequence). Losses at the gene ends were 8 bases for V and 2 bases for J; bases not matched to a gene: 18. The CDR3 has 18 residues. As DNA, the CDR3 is TGTGCCAGTGTGGGGTTAGACCGGCCTCAGGGGGGCAATCAGCCCCAGCATTTT. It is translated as CASVGLDRPQGGNQPQHF. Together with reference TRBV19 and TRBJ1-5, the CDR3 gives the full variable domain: DGGITQSPKYLFRKEGQNVTLSCEQNLNHDAMYWYRQDPGQGLRLIYYSQIVNDFQKGDIAEGYSVSREKKESFPLTVTSAQKNPTAFYLCASVGLDRPQGGNQPQHFGDGTRLSIL.

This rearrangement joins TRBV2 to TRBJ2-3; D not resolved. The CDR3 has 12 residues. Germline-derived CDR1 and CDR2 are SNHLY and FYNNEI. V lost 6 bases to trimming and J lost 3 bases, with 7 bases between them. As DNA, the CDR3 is TGTGCCAGCAGGACCTGGACAGATACGCAGTATTTT. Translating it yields CASRTWTDTQYF.

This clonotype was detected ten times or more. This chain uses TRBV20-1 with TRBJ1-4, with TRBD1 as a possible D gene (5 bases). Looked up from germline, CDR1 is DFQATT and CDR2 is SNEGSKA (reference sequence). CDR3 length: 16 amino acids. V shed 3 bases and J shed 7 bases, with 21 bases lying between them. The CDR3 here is CSARPPARLRGEKLFF. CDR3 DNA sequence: TGCAGTGCTAGGCCCCCGGCTCGATTAAGGGGTGAAAAACTGTTTTTT.

The CDR3 spells CASSLRAGSQDTQYF. The CDR3 region has the DNA TGTGCCAGCAGCTTAAGGGCAGGGTCCCAAGATACGCAGTATTTT. The genes are TRBV7-2 and TRBJ2-3, with a possible D match to TRBD1 (5 bases). V lost 2 bases to trimming and J lost 5 bases, with 14 bases between them. The CDR3 sequence is 15 residues long. CDR1 is SGHTA and CDR2 is FQGNSA in the germline V gene.